This T cell receptor beta chain was profiled in a study of blood T cell repertoires in COVID-19. Study processing details: Researchers report that nucleated cell counts were estimated from reference gene primer amplification. Sequencing was performed with immunoSEQ multiplex PCR; in TCRdb, only in-frame clones are kept and a portion is missing. V and J calls and clone size are as listed in that table; D and trimming were resolved from the DNA. The sample holds around 100,000 clones; approximately 84% are singletons and the top ten take roughly 7.4%. This clone was seen only once. This CDR3 has 14 amino acids. V lost 4 bases and J lost 8, with 17 bases in between. The germline CDR1 and CDR2 sequences are MNHEY and SMNVEV (reference sequence).

The chain links TRBV27 to TRBJ1-2; a weak D match, TRBD1 (6 bases). This receptor was taken from a man aged 25 to 40 in a cohort sampled during active COVID-19. Input material: peripheral blood. The CDR3 sequence: CASSSILQGGGYTF. The CDR3 DNA reads as TGTGCCAGCAGTTCTATTCTACAGGGCGGGGGCTACACCTTC.